What follows are 19 T cell receptor beta chains derived from one specimen sequenced in a study of control samples from healthy donors and cancer patients. The protocol was immunoSEQ multiplex PCR, while the TCRdb copy is restricted to in-frame clones and leaves out a portion. The sample comprises more than 60,000 clones, around nine tenths of which are singletons, and 8% to 10% rests with the top ten. Material: PBMCs. These receptors were collected from a woman aged 45-59 years with colorectal cancer.

The chain has TRBV21-1 and TRBJ2-1. TRBV21-1 is classified as a pseudogene. This CDR3 region has 17 residues. The CDR3 bases are TGTGCCAGCAGCAATGTAGGGGGGCAGAGCTCCTACAATGAGCAGTTCTTC. It specifies CASSNVGGQSSYNEQFF.

The V and J genes are TRBV10-1 and TRBJ2-3; 9 bases align to TRBD2. From germline, CDR1 is WNHNN and CDR2 SYGVQD (reference sequence). V shed 4 bases and J 0 bases; nucleotides not matched to a gene: 11. The CDR3 totals 18 residues. CDR3 sequence reads: CASSGFLAGTLSTDTQYF. CDR3 nucleotide sequence: TGCGCCAGCAGTGGTTTTCTAGCGGGGACGCTAAGCACAGATACGCAGTATTTT.

V and J are TRBV7-2 and TRBJ1-3; 7 bases line up with TRBD1. CDR3 length: 14 residues. V lost 6 bases and J lost 4; bases outside the gene matches: 6. Germline V gives CDR1 SGHTA, CDR2 FQGNSA. The CDR3 loop reads CASRPGTDGNTIYF. DNA for the CDR3: TGTGCCAGCAGACCCGGGACAGACGGAAACACCATATATTTT.

Only one count was recorded for this clone. CDR3 in amino acids: CASSPPASWNYGYTF. The CDR3 DNA reads as TGTGCCAGCTCACCACCGGCCAGTTGGAACTATGGCTACACCTTC. The V and J genes are TRBV18 and TRBJ1-2; D is uncertain. Trimming removed 0 bases from V and 2 bases from J, with 10 bases in between. CDR3 length: 15 residues. Germline CDR1 reads KGHSH; CDR2 reads LQKENI.

This clone occurred once. The chain links TRBV23-1 to TRBJ2-7; unclear D gene. TRBV23-1 is an open reading frame whose function is uncertain. V shed 3 bases and J shed 1 base, with 22 bases lying between them. This CDR3 has 18 residues. DNA for the CDR3: TGCGCCAGCAGTCACCCCCAGGCGTGGGATGACTCGTCCTACGAGCAGTACGTC. It translates to CASSHPQAWDDSSYEQYV.

This rearrangement joins TRBV4-1 to TRBJ2-7; 9 bases fit TRBD1. After removal of 1 base from V and 3 bases from J, the junction contained 16 bases not matched to a gene. The CDR3 spans 19 residues. Germline V lookup: CDR1 MGHRA, CDR2 YSYEKL. This chain's CDR3 is CASSQGGVTRTGEFYEQYV. DNA of the CDR3: TGCGCCAGCAGCCAAGGTGGAGTTACTCGGACAGGGGAGTTCTACGAGCAGTACGTC.

The chain links TRBV5-1 to TRBJ1-5; unclear D gene. V lost 4 bases and J lost 0, with 8 bases in between. Germline CDR1 and CDR2: SGHRS and YFSETQ. This CDR3 has 14 residues. DNA of the CDR3: TGCGCCAGCAGCCCCGACCCTAGCAATCAGCCCCAGCATTTT. It codes for CASSPDPSNQPQHF.

The rearrangement links TRBV5-1 to TRBJ1-3, with TRBD1 identical over 8 bases. The CDR3 has 14 amino acids. Germline V gene lookup returns CDR1 SGHRS and CDR2 YFSETQ. V shed 4 bases, J shed 2 bases, and the junction held 2 bases outside the gene matches. CDR3 in amino acids: CASSTTGAGNTIYF. CDR3 in DNA: TGCGCCAGCAGCACGACAGGGGCTGGAAACACCATATATTTT.

The rearrangement uses TRBV10-3 and TRBJ1-3; no reliable D call. The germline V gene has CDR1 ENHRY and CDR2 SYGVKD. V was cut by 1 base and J by 1 base, with 8 bases left in between. CDR3 size: 15 residues. The CDR3 nucleotides are TGTGCCATCAGTGAGTTAGAGTTGTCTGGAAACACCATATATTTT. Translated, it gives CAISELELSGNTIYF.

This rearrangement joins TRBV2 to TRBJ1-2; D uncertain. The ends were cut back, 5 bases at V and 7 bases at J, with 14 bases in the middle. The CDR3 runs to 13 residues. CDR1 is SNHLY and CDR2 is FYNNEI in the germline V gene. The CDR3 is CASSYPGGSGYTF. In nucleotides, the CDR3 is TGTGCCAGCAGTTATCCAGGAGGCTCTGGCTACACCTTC.

This sequence joins TRBV19 and TRBJ1-2; possibly TRBD1 for D (6 bases). Per the germline V gene, CDR1 is LNHDA and CDR2 is SQIVND (reference sequence). CDR3 length equals 12 residues. Trimming left V 7 bases short and J 6 bases short, with 12 bases between. CDR3 sequence (DNA): TGTGCCAGTACCCTGGACAGAGATGGCTACACCTTC. This sequence encodes CASTLDRDGYTF.

A few counts support this clone. In DNA, the CDR3 is TGCGCCAGCAGCCAAGATAACTTCGGAGGGTTGGTTTCTGAAGCTTTCTTT. Amino acid sequence: CASSQDNFGGLVSEAFF. The chain carries TRBV4-3 and TRBJ1-1; no definite D call. The germline gives CDR1 LGHNA, CDR2 YSLEER. CDR3 length: 17 residues. V was clipped by 0 bases and J by 6 bases, with 20 bases between them.

The chain employs TRBV5-8 and TRBJ2-5, with D possibly matching TRBD2 (5 bases). Trimming cost V 4 bases and J 3 bases, with 13 bases left between them. CDR1 is SGHTS and CDR2 is YDEGEE in the germline V gene. This CDR3 comprises 14 residues. DNA for the CDR3: TGTGCCAGCAGCCCGGAGGCGACCGAAGAGACCCAGTACTTC. This sequence encodes CASSPEATEETQYF. Together with reference TRBV5-8 and TRBJ2-5, the CDR3 gives the full variable domain: EAGVTQSPTHLIKTRGQQATLRCSPISGHTSVYWYQQALGLGLQFLLWYDEGEERNRGNFPPRFSGRQFPNYSSELNVNALELEDSALYLCASSPEATEETQYFGPGTRLLVL.

The chain carries TRBV3-1 (or the pseudogene TRBV3-2) and TRBJ1-1; 7 nucleotides agree with TRBD1. The trim removed 6 bases at V and 1 base at J, leaving 5 bases unmatched. The CDR3 is 14 residues long. The V gene's germline CDR1 is LGHDT and CDR2 YNNKEL (reference sequence). The CDR3 nucleotides read TGTGCCAGCAGTCCAGGGGGAGGGAACACTGAAGCTTTCTTT. Translated, it gives CASSPGGGNTEAFF.

This chain links TRBV10-3 with TRBJ1-2; 8 bases match TRBD1. CDR3 size: 16 residues. Germline V CDR1 and CDR2: ENHRY, SYGVKD. J was trimmed by 4 bases and V by 0 bases; bases with no gene match: 7. The CDR3 reads CAISESGTGGSYGYTF. The CDR3 DNA sequence: TGTGCCATCAGTGAGTCGGGTACAGGGGGGAGCTATGGCTACACCTTC.

The chain employs TRBV27 and TRBJ2-1; 9 bases fit TRBD2. The CDR3 totals 15 residues. The V gene's germline CDR1 is MNHEY and CDR2 SMNVEV (reference sequence). Unmatched junction bases numbered 11, after V lost 6 bases and J lost 8 bases. The CDR3 region is CASRQGRGGGYEQFF. In DNA form, the CDR3 reads TGTGCCAGCAGGCAGGGGCGGGGGGGCGGATATGAGCAGTTCTTC.

This chain links TRBV30 with TRBJ2-1; tentative D call: TRBD2 (6 bases). The CDR3 has 14 residues. V shed 7 bases and J shed 3 bases, with 16 bases lying between them. Germline V lookup: CDR1 GTSNPN, CDR2 SVGIG (reference sequence). CDR3 loop: CALEGRMGYNEQFF. Here the CDR3 DNA reads TGTGCCTTGGAGGGCAGGATGGGCTACAATGAGCAGTTCTTC.

The chain couples TRBV6-5 to TRBJ1-5; 7 nucleotides line up with TRBD1. Germline-derived CDR1 and CDR2 are MNHEY and SVGAGI. The ends lost 5 bases at V and 7 bases at J; junction bases unmatched: 8. The CDR3 totals 14 residues. For the CDR3, the DNA is TGTGCCAGCAGTCCGGGACAGTTCGAACAGCCCCAGCATTTT. This codes for CASSPGQFEQPQHF.

This chain connects TRBV4-1 to TRBJ2-1, with D unresolved. Trimming cost V 0 bases and J 8 bases, with 5 bases left between them. Germline V gene lookup returns CDR1 MGHRA and CDR2 YSYEKL. The CDR3 covers 12 residues. The CDR3 protein is CASSQDRDEQFF. In nucleotides, the CDR3 is TGCGCCAGCAGCCAAGATCGAGATGAGCAGTTCTTC.